The 22 T cell receptor beta chains presented below share a single source sample, sequenced in a study of blood T cell repertoires in COVID-19. The protocol was immunoSEQ multiplex PCR, while the TCRdb copy is restricted to in-frame clones and leaves out a portion. The sample contains more than 95,000 clones, approximately 80% of which appear only once. Input material: peripheral blood. Source of these receptors: a man in his sixties with acute or convalescent COVID-19.

The rearrangement links TRBV2 to TRBJ1-3, with D perhaps TRBD1 (6 bases). The CDR3 contains 15 residues. Per the germline V gene, CDR1 is SNHLY and CDR2 is FYNNEI. Trimming took 1 base from V and 2 from J, leaving 9 bases between them. CDR3 sequence reads: CASSEGGGPGNTIYF. In nucleotides, the CDR3 is TGTGCCAGCAGTGAAGGAGGGGGTCCTGGAAACACCATATATTTT.

This chain joins TRBV7-6 and TRBJ1-4, with a tentative D call TRBD1 (6 bases). Trimming shortened V by 0 bases and J by 10 bases, and 18 bases separated the two germline ends. This CDR3 region has 16 residues. From germline, CDR1 is SGHVS and CDR2 FNYEAQ. The DNA of the CDR3 is TGTGCCAGCAGCTTAGCAGTTCGGACAGCAACCGGAAAACTGTTTTTT. Protein sequence: CASSLAVRTATGKLFF.

The chain combines TRBV9 with TRBJ2-1; TRBD2 matches 10 bases. CDR1 and CDR2 (germline): SGDLS, YYNGEE. The J segment lost 7 bases and the V segment lost 0 bases, leaving 4 bases of the junction unmatched. The CDR3 is made up of 15 amino acids. The CDR3 DNA sequence: TGTGCCAGCAGCGTAGCTCCGACTAGCGGGAATGAGCAGTTCTTC. Translating gives CASSVAPTSGNEQFF. The entire variable domain, with the rest obtained from reference TRBV9 and TRBJ2-1, is as follows: DSGVTQTPKHLITATGQRVTLRCSPRSGDLSVYWYQQSLDQGLQFLIQYYNGEERAKGNILERFSAQQFPDLHSELNLSSLELGDSALYFCASSVAPTSGNEQFFGPGTRLTVL.

This clone is a singleton in its sample. The rearrangement links TRBV25-1 to TRBJ2-1, with 8 bases lining up with TRBD2. The CDR3 contains 15 residues. After removal of 6 bases from V and 6 bases from J, the junction contained 10 bases not matched to a gene. Germline CDR1 and CDR2: MGHDK and SYGVNS. The CDR3 DNA follows: TGTGCCAGCAGCGCCAGCGGGAGTTTCGGCAATGAGCAGTTCTTC. It yields the protein CASSASGSFGNEQFF.

The chain has TRBV5-1 and TRBJ2-7, with 10 bases aligning to TRBD1. The CDR3 extends over 14 amino acids. After removal of 0 bases from V and 6 bases from J, the junction contained 3 bases not matched to a gene. CDR1 and CDR2 (germline): SGHRS, YFSETQ. CDR3 coding DNA: TGCGCCAGCAGCTTGGGAGGGACAGGGGCCGAGCAGTACTTC. It is translated as CASSLGGTGAEQYF.

The CDR3 loop reads CASSLGGKQFF. CDR3 nucleotide sequence: TGTGCCAGCAGCTTAGGCGGGAAGCAGTTCTTC. The chain recombines TRBV7-2 with TRBJ2-1, with a weak D call TRBD2 (6 bases). The CDR3 loop spans 11 amino acids. Trimming took 1 base from V and 11 from J, leaving 6 bases between them. The germline V gene encodes CDR1 SGHTA and CDR2 FQGNSA.

The chain has TRBV6-6 and TRBJ2-1; D is unresolved. The CDR3 loop spans 10 amino acids. V lost 4 bases and J lost 7, with 2 bases in between. Germline CDR1 MNHNY, CDR2 SVGAGI (reference sequence). CDR3 loop: CASSSNEQFF. The CDR3 DNA follows: TGTGCCAGCAGTTCAAATGAGCAGTTCTTC.

The rearrangement uses TRBV4-1 and TRBJ2-1; 9 bases fit TRBD1. The CDR3 loop spans 15 amino acids. Germline V gene sequence: CDR1 MGHRA, CDR2 YSYEKL. Trimming cost V 1 base and J 8 bases; bases outside gene matches: 6. The CDR3 reads CASSQGGTGGDEQFF. Written as DNA, the CDR3 is TGCGCCAGCAGCCAAGGGGGAACAGGGGGCGATGAGCAGTTCTTC.

This chain connects TRBV28 to TRBJ2-7; D ambiguous. Germline V gene data show CDR1 as MDHEN and CDR2 as SYDVKM. Between the trimmed V and J ends, which lost 3 bases and 2 bases, there was a span of 5 bases. The CDR3 has 12 residues. As DNA, the CDR3 is TGTGCCAGCAGTTTGCGTCCCTACGAGCAGTACTTC. Its protein is CASSLRPYEQYF.

This clone has only one observation. The J gene is TRBJ2-1, the V gene TRBV7-8, with TRBD2 matching over 7 bases. CDR1 and CDR2 (germline): SGHVS, FQNEAQ. This CDR3 contains 15 residues. After removal of 4 bases from V and 8 bases from J, the junction contained 11 bases not matched to a gene. The DNA of the CDR3 is TGTGCCAGCAGCTCCCCCGGGGACTACAGTGATGAGCAGTTCTTC. It specifies CASSSPGDYSDEQFF.

This sequence joins TRBV10-3 and TRBJ1-1, with TRBD1 matching 11 bases. V lost 4 bases to trimming and J lost 4 bases; unmatched junction nucleotides: 8. The CDR3 is made up of 16 amino acids. CDR1 is ENHRY, CDR2 SYGVKD, per germline. The CDR3 protein is CAISAGQGALGTEAFF. The CDR3 nucleotides are TGTGCCATCAGTGCAGGACAGGGGGCGTTAGGCACTGAAGCTTTCTTT.

V gene TRBV19 combines with J gene TRBJ2-7; tentative D call: TRBD1 (6 bases). Germline V gives CDR1 LNHDA, CDR2 SQIVND (reference sequence). The CDR3 extends over 14 amino acids. The V gene lost 7 bases and the J gene lost 9 bases, with 22 bases spanning the gap. Here the CDR3 DNA reads TGTGCCAGTACCAGATTTCGGGACACCTTTGGGCAGTACTTC. Translated: CASTRFRDTFGQYF.

This chain's CDR3 is CASTPSGRIYNEQFF. The CDR3 DNA reads TGTGCCAGCACCCCGAGCGGGAGGATTTACAATGAGCAGTTCTTC. The V and J genes are TRBV21-1 and TRBJ2-1; the table's D call of TRBD2 was not tested on the DNA. TRBV21-1 is marked as a pseudogene. The CDR3 has 15 amino acids.

The V gene is TRBV28, the J gene TRBJ1-2; D is unclear. The CDR3 is 16 residues long. Germline V lookup: CDR1 MDHEN, CDR2 SYDVKM. V was cut by 1 base and J by 5 bases, with 17 bases left in between. The CDR3 nucleotides read TGTGCCAGCAGTTTATCCAGTTCGACATTTAGATATGGCTACACCTTC. Its translation: CASSLSSSTFRYGYTF.

The gene calls are TRBV5-1 and TRBJ1-4; 10 positions agree with TRBD1. This CDR3 region has 17 residues. V was clipped by 4 bases and J by 7 bases; unmatched bases: 13. Germline CDR1 is SGHRS and CDR2 is YFSETQ. CDR3 sequence: CASSQDRGRSRGEKLFF. As DNA, the CDR3 is TGCGCCAGCAGCCAAGACAGGGGGCGCTCCCGAGGTGAAAAACTGTTTTTT.

V usage is TRBV6-5 and J usage is TRBJ1-6, with 7 positions matching TRBD1. This CDR3 has 15 amino acids. CDR1 is MNHEY and CDR2 is SVGAGI in the germline V gene. V dropped 1 base and J dropped 7; count of bases not matched to a gene: 4. CDR3 nucleotide sequence: TGTGCCAGCAGTTACTTGGGACAGCAAAATTCACCCCTCCACTTT. It encodes CASSYLGQQNSPLHF.

The chain recombines TRBV3-1 (or the pseudogene TRBV3-2) with TRBJ1-2; unclear D gene. V dropped 4 bases and J dropped 2 bases, with 17 bases sitting between them. Germline values: CDR1 LGHDT, CDR2 YNNKEL (reference sequence). This CDR3 is built from 16 residues. The CDR3 DNA reads TGTGCCAGCAGCCCCCTAGGAGGAGCTGGGAACTATGGCTACACCTTC. Its protein product is CASSPLGGAGNYGYTF.

V is TRBV5-1 and J is TRBJ1-2, with 12 bases lining up with TRBD1. This CDR3 is built from 14 residues. V gave up 3 bases and J gave up 7 bases; unmatched junction bases: 4. The germline V gene has CDR1 SGHRS and CDR2 YFSETQ. The CDR3 loop is CASSSPGQGAGYTF. The CDR3 region has the DNA TGCGCCAGCAGCTCCCCGGGACAGGGGGCTGGCTACACCTTC. Drawing the rest from reference TRBV5-1 and TRBJ1-2, the complete variable domain is KAGVTQTPRYLIKTRGQQVTLSCSPISGHRSVSWYQQTPGQGLQFLFEYFSETQRNKGNFPGRFSGRQFSNSRSEMNVSTLELGDSALYLCASSSPGQGAGYTFGSGTRLTVV.

The chain has TRBV7-6 and TRBJ2-3; 13 bases are shared with TRBD2. Per the germline V gene, CDR1 is SGHVS and CDR2 is FNYEAQ. The CDR3 totals 16 residues. J gave up 4 bases and V 4 bases, and 5 bases lay outside the gene matches. The DNA for the CDR3 is TGTGCCAGCAGCTCCGGACTAGCGGGGGAACCAGATACGCAGTATTTT. This codes for CASSSGLAGEPDTQYF.

CDR3 protein: CASSLGTNSGANVLTF. The CDR3 region has the DNA TGCGCCAGCAGCTTGGGGACTAACTCTGGGGCCAACGTCCTGACTTTC. V is TRBV5-1 and J is TRBJ2-6; D may be TRBD2 (6 bases). Trimming took off 0 bases at V and 0 bases at J, with 7 bases between the two ends. CDR3 length equals 16 residues. Germline-derived CDR1 and CDR2 are SGHRS and YFSETQ.

CDR3 DNA: TGTGCCAGCAGCCCCAGGGGCGGTAATTCACCCCTCCACTTT. It encodes CASSPRGGNSPLHF. The chain links TRBV6-5 to TRBJ1-6, with D perhaps TRBD1 (6 bases). The CDR3 length is 14 residues. Germline V gives CDR1 MNHEY, CDR2 SVGAGI. V was shortened by 6 bases and J by 6 bases, with 12 bases between the two germline ends.

The chain uses TRBV5-1 and TRBJ1-5; the D is unclear. V shed 7 bases and J shed 3 bases, with 14 bases lying between them. Per germline, CDR1 SGHRS and CDR2 YFSETQ. The CDR3 spans 14 residues. CDR3 residues: CASRPEGLNQPQHF. CDR3 DNA: TGCGCCAGCCGCCCCGAGGGCCTCAATCAGCCCCAGCATTTT.